This T cell receptor beta chain comes out of a study of cytomegalovirus exposure and HLA in healthy donors. The study's findings and limits: Most TCR sequences were seen very rarely across donors, but some public TCRs occurred in many. The classifier reportedly diagnosed cytomegalovirus status with high sensitivity and specificity. Later, an analysis found that TCR clusters from the first cohort tended to co-occur in the approximately 130 validation repertoires.

The donors belonged to the approximately 130-subject validation cohort, separate from the roughly 670-subject first cohort. Clones were sequenced by immunoSEQ multiplex PCR, and TCRdb holds only the in-frame ones, with some missing. The sample has approximately 82,000 clones, approximately 93% seen once; the top ten hold over 0.65%. To note about this clone: Antigen unknown.

The sample consisted of PBMCs. The clonotype originates from a man aged 18 to 29 in good health and CMV-seronegative.

The CDR3 bases are TGTGCCAGCAGCCACAGTAGGGGCAATCAGTTTAGAAACACCATATATTTT. Its translation is CASSHSRGNQFRNTIYF. The chain uses TRBV7-6 and TRBJ1-3; D may be TRBD1 (5 bases). The germline CDR1 and CDR2 sequences are SGHVS and FNYEAQ. Trimming removed 5 bases at V and 5 bases at J, with 22 bases between. CDR3 size: 17 residues.